This T cell receptor (beta chain) originates from a study of T-cell reconstitution after alpha-beta-depleted transplantation in children. About this clonotype itself: Its antigen remains unknown.

TCRbeta library construction was performed incorporating unique molecular identifiers. TCRdb recomputed calls from the PCR reads with MiXCR, one row per CDR3 protein. The table lists about a million distinct CDR3 sequences, roughly 29% of them singletons, with roughly 30% in the top ten. The study's findings and limits: The origin of high day-60 TCRbeta diversity in some patients lay in surviving recipient T cells and thymic progenitors. Several hundred rapidly expanded clones from non-depleted graft cells reportedly supplied alpha-beta T cells about two months post-transplant. Fresh T-cell production supplied most of the T-cell counts and diversity seen one year after transplant.

Germline V gives CDR1 SQVTM, CDR2 ANQGSEA. The CDR3 is 13 residues long. V shed 4 bases and J shed 1 base, with 11 bases lying between them. The gene calls are TRBV29-1 and TRBJ2-7; D is ambiguous. This receptor was obtained from a boy younger than two who had a stem cell transplant for SCID, so the T cells may come from the graft donor. Sample: PBMCs, mostly from graft donor cells, taken 360 days after TCRalphabeta/CD19-depleted stem cell transplant. This CDR3 reads CSVAGRASYEQYF. In DNA form, the CDR3 reads TGCAGCGTTGCGGGCCGGGCTTCCTACGAGCAGTACTTC.